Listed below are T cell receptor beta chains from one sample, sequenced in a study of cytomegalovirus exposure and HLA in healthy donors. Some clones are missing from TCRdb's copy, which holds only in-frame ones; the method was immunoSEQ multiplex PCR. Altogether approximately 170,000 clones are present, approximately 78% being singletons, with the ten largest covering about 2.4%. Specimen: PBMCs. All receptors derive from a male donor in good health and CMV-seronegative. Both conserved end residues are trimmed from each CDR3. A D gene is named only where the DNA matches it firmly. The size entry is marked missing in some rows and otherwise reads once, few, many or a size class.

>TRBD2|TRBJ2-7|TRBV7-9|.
ASSRGASGGEQY
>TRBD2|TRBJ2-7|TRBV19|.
ASSTPGLAYEQY
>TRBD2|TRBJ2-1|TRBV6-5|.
ASSSRTSGTNEQF
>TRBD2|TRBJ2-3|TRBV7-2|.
ASSQGGSGGSSQY
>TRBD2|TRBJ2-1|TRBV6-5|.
ASSLLAGAYNEQF
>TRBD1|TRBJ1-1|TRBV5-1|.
ASSLRTGINFEAF
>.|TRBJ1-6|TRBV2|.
ASSEPGGSYNSPLH
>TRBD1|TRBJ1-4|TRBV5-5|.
ASSPDRAGEKLF
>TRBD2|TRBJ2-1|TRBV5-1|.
ASSLRTSGGPSYNEQF
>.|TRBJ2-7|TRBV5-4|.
ASSLTLARAYEQY
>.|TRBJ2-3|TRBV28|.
ASSSQGSTDTQY
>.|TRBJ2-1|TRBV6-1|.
ASSDGGTAYNEQF
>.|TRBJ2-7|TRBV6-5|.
ASSSFLGYLEQY
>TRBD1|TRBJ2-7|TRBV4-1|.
ASSQQRTGGIEQY
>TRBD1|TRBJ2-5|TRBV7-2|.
ASSKKTGDGETQY
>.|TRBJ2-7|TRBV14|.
ASSQELRESSYEQY
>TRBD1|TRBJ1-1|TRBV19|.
ASSIDPGGRTEAF
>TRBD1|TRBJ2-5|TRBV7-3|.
ASSSPGQGGPYQETQY
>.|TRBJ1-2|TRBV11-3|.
ASSSSGEGGYT
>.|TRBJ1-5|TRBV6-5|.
ASSSTGTNQPQH
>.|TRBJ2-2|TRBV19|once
ASSNRARGTGELF
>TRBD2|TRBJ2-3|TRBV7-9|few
ASSLRATSGSDTQY
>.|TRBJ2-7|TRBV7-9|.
ASSAGSYEQY
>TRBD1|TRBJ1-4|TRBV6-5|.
ASSPTGASEKLF
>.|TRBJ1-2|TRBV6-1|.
ASSERGGYGYT
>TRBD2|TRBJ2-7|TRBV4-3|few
ASSQVAGGNEQY
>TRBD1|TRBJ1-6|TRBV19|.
ASSILGQVNSPLH
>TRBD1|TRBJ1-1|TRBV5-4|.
ASSGDRGRLTEAF
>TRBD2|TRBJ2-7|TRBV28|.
EVTSGRTYEQY
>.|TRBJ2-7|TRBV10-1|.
ASSARGQGDCYEQY
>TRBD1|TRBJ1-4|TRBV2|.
ASRADRAGEKLF
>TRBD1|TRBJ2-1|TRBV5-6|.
ASSSWTGGYHEQF
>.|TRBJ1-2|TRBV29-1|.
SVEDQEEQGDYGYP
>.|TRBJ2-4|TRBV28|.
ASSVGKNIQY
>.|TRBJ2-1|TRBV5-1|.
ASSVDFNEQF
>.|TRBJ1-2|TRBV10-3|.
AISLATNYGYT
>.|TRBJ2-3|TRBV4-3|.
ASSQDRTGITDTQY
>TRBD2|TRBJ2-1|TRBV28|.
ASSERGSSYNEQF
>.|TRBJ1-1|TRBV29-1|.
SVEPFTGLNTEAF
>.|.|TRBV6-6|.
ASSSRGGEQY
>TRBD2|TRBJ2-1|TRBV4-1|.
ASSQIYVREARNEQF
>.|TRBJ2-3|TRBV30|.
AWSVLTGESMQY
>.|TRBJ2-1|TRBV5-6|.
ASSLASRGGLHEQF
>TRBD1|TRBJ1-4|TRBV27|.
ASSNRGRSNEKLF